These 5 T cell receptor beta chains share one sample of origin, sequenced in a study of vaccination and CD4 T cells after COVID-19. The Oncomine TCR Beta short-read assay sequenced DNA from cultured CD4+ T cells. TCRdb re-derived calls from the PCR reads in MiXCR, one entry per CDR3 protein. The sample has 20,000 or so distinct CDR3 sequences; 50% are singletons. These receptors' antigens are unknown. Treatment described: roughly 10-day PBMC culture with coronavirus spike peptide pools or control peptides (ViraFEST assay). The sample consisted of CD4+ T cells from blood, cultured in vitro. These receptors all stem from a human donor who had recovered from COVID-19.

V and J are TRBV2 and TRBJ1-4; TRBD1 matches 9 bases. The trim removed 7 bases at V and 6 bases at J, leaving 6 bases unmatched. The CDR3 has 14 amino acids. Looked up from germline, CDR1 is SNHLY and CDR2 is FYNNEI. CDR3 region: CASTVGQGHEKLFF. Here the CDR3 DNA reads TGTGCCAGCACTGTGGGACAGGGACATGAAAAACTGTTTTTT.

The rearrangement joins TRBV24-1 to TRBJ2-2; D is possibly TRBD2 (5 bases). The CDR3 sequence is 15 residues long. Germline V gives CDR1 KGHDR, CDR2 SFDVKD. V was clipped by 1 base and J by 6 bases, with 11 bases between them. The CDR3 loop reads CATSDFSGTPGELFF. The CDR3 DNA reads as TGTGCCACCAGTGATTTCTCGGGAACCCCCGGGGAGCTGTTTTTT.

On this clonotype itself: The final CDR3 position lacks the conserved phenylalanine or tryptophan, pointing to a likely read error. The chain employs TRBV20-1 and TRBJ2-5; D gene ambiguous. This CDR3 has 13 residues. Trimming removed 5 bases at V and 1 base at J, with 11 bases between. Germline assignment: CDR1 DFQATT and CDR2 SNEGSKA (reference sequence). This CDR3 is CSAYGQFQETQYL. The CDR3 DNA sequence: TGCAGTGCTTATGGCCAGTTCCAAGAGACCCAGTACCTC.

This rearrangement joins TRBV19 to TRBJ1-1, with D unclear. Germline V lookup: CDR1 LNHDA, CDR2 SQIVND (reference sequence). The V end was cut by 3 bases, the J end by 6 bases, with 8 bases between. CDR3 length: 12 residues. The CDR3 is CASSMRAAEAFF. As DNA, the CDR3 is TGTGCCAGTAGTATGCGGGCAGCTGAAGCTTTCTTT.

V gene TRBV6-5 combines with J gene TRBJ1-3, with unresolved D. There are 14 residues in the CDR3. Deletions cut 2 bases from V and 1 base from J, with 6 bases between. Germline lookup yields CDR1 MNHEY and CDR2 SVGAGI. CDR3 region: CASSYGVSGNTIYF. CDR3 bases: TGTGCCAGCAGTTACGGGGTATCTGGAAACACCATATATTTT.